This T cell receptor beta chain was retrieved from a study of human T cells and chemical hapten exposure. The overall study: The sensitizer, 2% DPC, was used on around 2 cm by around 2 cm of upper inner arm skin.

In its sample, this clonotype was seen many times. This CDR3 contains 14 residues. The V segment lost 5 bases and the J segment 7 bases; nucleotides outside the gene matches: 11. From germline, CDR1 is SGHAT and CDR2 FQNNGV. Stated time point: patch test 1, 2 weeks after DPC sensitization. The treatment is: therapeutic diphenylcyclopropenone sensitization with weekly scalp DPC. TCRdb itself ran the RACE reads through MiXCR, one entry per CDR3 protein. The repertoire holds around 75,000 distinct CDR3 sequences, roughly 12% seen once, with roughly 3.6% in the top ten. V gene TRBV11-2 combines with J gene TRBJ2-7; 7 nucleotides align to TRBD2. The TCR was taken from a woman aged 55-69 years with alopecia areata. Some clones in this sample may be carry-over from other donors' samples. The sequencing here drew on whole blood, taken in connection with sensitization to the hapten diphenylcyclopropenone (DPC). CDR3 in amino acids: CASSILAVRGEQYF. DNA of the CDR3: TGTGCCAGCAGCATCCTAGCGGTTCGGGGTGAGCAGTACTTC.